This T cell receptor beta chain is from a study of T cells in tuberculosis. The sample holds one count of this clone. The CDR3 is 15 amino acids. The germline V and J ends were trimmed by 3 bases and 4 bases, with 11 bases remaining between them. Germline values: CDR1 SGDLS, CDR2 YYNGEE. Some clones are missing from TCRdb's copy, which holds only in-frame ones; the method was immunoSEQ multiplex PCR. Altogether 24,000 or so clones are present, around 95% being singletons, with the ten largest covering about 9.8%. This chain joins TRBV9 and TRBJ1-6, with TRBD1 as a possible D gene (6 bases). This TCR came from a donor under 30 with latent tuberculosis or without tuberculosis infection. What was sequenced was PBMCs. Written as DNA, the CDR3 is TGTGCCAGCAGCGCCCGGGACATTTATAATTCACCCCTCCACTTT. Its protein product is CASSARDIYNSPLHF.